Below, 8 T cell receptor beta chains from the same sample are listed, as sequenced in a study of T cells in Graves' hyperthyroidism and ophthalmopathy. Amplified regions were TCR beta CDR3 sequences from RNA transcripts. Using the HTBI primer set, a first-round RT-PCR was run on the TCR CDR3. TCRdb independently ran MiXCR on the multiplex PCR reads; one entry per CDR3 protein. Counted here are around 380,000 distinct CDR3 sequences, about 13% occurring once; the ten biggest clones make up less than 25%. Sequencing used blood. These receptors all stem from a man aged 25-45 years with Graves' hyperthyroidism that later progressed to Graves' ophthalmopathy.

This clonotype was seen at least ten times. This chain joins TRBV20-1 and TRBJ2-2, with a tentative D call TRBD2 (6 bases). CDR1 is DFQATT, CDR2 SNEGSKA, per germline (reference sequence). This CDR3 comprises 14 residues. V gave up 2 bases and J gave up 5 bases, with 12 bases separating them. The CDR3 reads CSARTGGRTGELFF. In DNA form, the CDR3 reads TGCAGTGCTAGAACTGGGGGGAGGACCGGGGAGCTGTTTTTT.

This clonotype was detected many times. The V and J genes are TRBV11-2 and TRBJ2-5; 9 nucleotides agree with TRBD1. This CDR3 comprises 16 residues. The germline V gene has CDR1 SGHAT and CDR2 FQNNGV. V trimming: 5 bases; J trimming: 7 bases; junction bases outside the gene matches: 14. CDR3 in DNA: TGTGCCAGCAGCCCTAGGTCGGGACAGGGCGGATGGACCCAGTACTTC. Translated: CASSPRSGQGGWTQYF.

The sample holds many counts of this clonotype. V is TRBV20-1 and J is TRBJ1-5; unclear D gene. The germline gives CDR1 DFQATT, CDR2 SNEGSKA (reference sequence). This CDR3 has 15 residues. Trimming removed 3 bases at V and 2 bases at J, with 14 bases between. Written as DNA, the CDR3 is TGCAGTGCTAGCGGGGATACCTTCCGCAATCAGCCCCAGCATTTT. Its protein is CSASGDTFRNQPQHF.

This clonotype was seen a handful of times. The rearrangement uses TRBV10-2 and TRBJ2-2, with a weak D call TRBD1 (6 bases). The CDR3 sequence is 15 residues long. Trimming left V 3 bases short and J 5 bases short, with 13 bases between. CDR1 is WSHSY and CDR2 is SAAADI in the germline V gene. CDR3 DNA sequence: TGCGCCAGCAGTGAAGGGGGTTTGAGAACCGGGGAGCTGTTTTTT. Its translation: CASSEGGLRTGELFF.

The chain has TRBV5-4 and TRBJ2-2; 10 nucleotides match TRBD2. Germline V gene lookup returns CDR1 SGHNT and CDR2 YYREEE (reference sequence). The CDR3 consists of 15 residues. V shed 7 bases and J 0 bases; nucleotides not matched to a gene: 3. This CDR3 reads CASLAGGPNTGELFF. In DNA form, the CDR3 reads TGTGCCAGCTTAGCGGGGGGCCCGAACACCGGGGAGCTGTTTTTT.

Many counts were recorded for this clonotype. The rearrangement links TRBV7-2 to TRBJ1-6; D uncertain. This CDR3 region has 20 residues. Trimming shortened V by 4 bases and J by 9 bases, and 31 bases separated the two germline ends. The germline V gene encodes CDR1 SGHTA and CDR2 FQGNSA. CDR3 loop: CASSSPSYLNLNPRGSPLHF. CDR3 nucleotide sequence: TGTGCCAGCAGCTCGCCGTCCTATCTAAATCTCAATCCCCGGGGTTCACCCCTCCACTTT. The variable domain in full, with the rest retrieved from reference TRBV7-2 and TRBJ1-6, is GAGVSQSPSNKVTEKGKDVELRCDPISGHTALYWYRQSLGQGLEFLIYFQGNSAPDKSGLPSDRFSAERTGGSVSTLTIQRTQQEDSAVYLCASSSPSYLNLNPRGSPLHFGNGTRLTVT.

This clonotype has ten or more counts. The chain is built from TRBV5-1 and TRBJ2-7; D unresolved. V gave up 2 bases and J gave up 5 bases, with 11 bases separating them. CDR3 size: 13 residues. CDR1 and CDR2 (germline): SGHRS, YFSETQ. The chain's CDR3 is CASSFPPANEQYF. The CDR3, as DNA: TGCGCCAGCAGCTTCCCCCCGGCCAACGAGCAGTACTTC.

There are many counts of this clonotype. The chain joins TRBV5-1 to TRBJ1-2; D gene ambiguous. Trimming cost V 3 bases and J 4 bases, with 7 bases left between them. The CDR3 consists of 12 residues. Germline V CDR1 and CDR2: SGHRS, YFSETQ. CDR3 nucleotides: TGCGCCAGCAGCTACGACACCTATGGCTACACCTTC. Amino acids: CASSYDTYGYTF.